Below, 2 T cell receptor beta chains from the same sample are listed, as sequenced in a study of CD8+CD57+ T cells in acquired aplastic anemia. Profiles of TCR beta VDJ and CDR3 were generated from a genomic DNA template. TCRdb redid the calling of the reads with MiXCR, one entry per CDR3 protein. The sample lists 150,000 to 200,000 distinct CDR3 sequences, around half occurring once. What was sequenced was sorted CD4+, CD8+, or CD8+CD57+ T cells (not recorded which) from PBMCs. The receptors come from a human donor in good health.

This clonotype has a count of ten or more. V gene TRBV7-9 combines with J gene TRBJ2-1; the D is unclear. V lost 2 bases and J lost 0, with 11 bases in between. Germline V gene lookup returns CDR1 SEHNR and CDR2 FQNEAQ (reference sequence). The CDR3 spans 16 residues. CDR3 nucleotides: TGTGCCAGCAGCTTATCAAGCGACATCTCCTACAATGAGCAGTTCTTC. The encoded protein is CASSLSSDISYNEQFF.

V usage is TRBV20-1 and J usage is TRBJ2-1; 15 nucleotides align to TRBD2. Germline V gene data show CDR1 as DFQATT and CDR2 as SNEGSKA (reference sequence). The CDR3 covers 18 residues. J gave up 1 base and V 8 bases, and 12 bases lay outside the gene matches. Written as DNA, the CDR3 is TGCAGTATCCTAAAACCCGGGACTAGCGGGAGGTCCTACAATGAGCAGTTCTTC. Translated, it gives CSILKPGTSGRSYNEQFF.